The T cell receptor (beta chain) under discussion was sequenced for a study of OX40 agonist ivuxolimab in advanced cancers. With regard to the full study: The costimulatory receptor OX40 (CD134) was targeted by ivuxolimab, a fully human IgG2 agonistic monoclonal antibody. Intravenous ivuxolimab was administered to patients every 2 weeks at six dose levels: 0.01, 0.1, 0.3, 1.5, 3 and 10 mg/kg. Among the roughly 50 dose-escalation patients, 19 had hepatocellular carcinoma, about 15 melanoma, 9 renal cell carcinoma and 9 head and neck cancer. The dose-escalation cohort was about 83% male with a mean age of about 54 years, ranging from 23 to 79. Prior anti-PD-1, anti-PD-L1 or anti-CTLA-4 therapy was permitted, and checkpoint inhibitors had been received by less than 45% of dose-escalation patients. Partial responses occurred in three dose-escalation patients: two with cutaneous melanoma and one with hepatocellular carcinoma. Peripheral TCRbeta sequencing was intended to test whether TCR sequence diversity was altered and clonal T-cell expansion was caused by ivuxolimab. The paper covers the monotherapy dose-escalation part of the phase I ivuxolimab trial, which included N ≈ 57 patients. On the study overall, not on this receptor specifically: After ivuxolimab, CD8+ T cells had more expanded clones than CD4+ T cells on average. In the 0.1-3.0 mg/kg groups, partial responders had among the lowest normalized peripheral clonal expansion, particularly in CD8+ T cells. Antigen specificity was not determined for the clonally expanded peripheral T cells. Low levels of normalized T-cell clonal expansion were also seen in some nonresponding patients. At doses of 0.1 to 3.0 mg/kg, clonal expansion of both CD4+ and CD8+ T cells in blood was seen between baseline and week 6.

Patients with autoimmune disease history or receiving systemic immunosuppression were excluded from the trial. Peripheral blood for TCR sequencing was collected from all dose cohorts at baseline, on cycle 4 day 1, and on cycle 7 day 1. Samples were obtained from an open-label, multicenter, first-in-human phase I dose-escalation trial of ivuxolimab. Adults with locally advanced or metastatic melanoma, renal cell carcinoma, hepatocellular carcinoma or head and neck squamous cell carcinoma were enrolled in the trial. Before TCR sequencing, CD4+ T cells and CD8+ T cells from peripheral blood were sorted into separate populations. The junction shows trimming of 2 bases on V and 7 bases on J, and the gene matches do not reach 9 bases of it. The cysteine opens and the phenylalanine closes a CDR3 of 16 amino acids. Only the CDR3 portion is preserved as DNA: 48 bases, with reading frame beginning at the first base. Per the germline V gene, ENHRY is the CDR1 and SYGVKD is the CDR2.

For sequencing of the TCRbeta CDR3 region, genomic DNA was extracted from the sorted cells. The immunoSEQ Assay was used to sequence the TCRbeta CDR3 regions. What TCRdb holds here is the immuneACCESS table cut down to in-frame rearrangements. Part of the clones is not present; checked against another copy, under half of the missing clones reflect an unresolved V gene, and the others are unexplained. The sample includes around 140,000 clones, with roughly 91% observed a single time. The ten largest clones take up roughly 1% of the sample. Turning to this clone: Its antigen is not yet known. No base-level quality is on record; no much larger clone is a single base apart.

This sequence originates from an adult with an advanced solid tumor such as melanoma, head and neck, liver or kidney cancer. The sample in question was CD4+ or CD8+ T cells sorted from blood, obtained in a trial of the OX40 agonist ivuxolimab. The rearrangement combines TRBV10-3 with TRBJ2-7, with 12 central nucleotides matching TRBD2. The bases read TGTGCCATCAGTGAGCCGACCCTAGCGGGAGGGAATGAGCAGTACTTC. This sequence encodes CAISEPTLAGGNEQYF.